Sequencing of this T cell receptor (beta chain) was carried out in a study of cytomegalovirus exposure and HLA in healthy donors. Primers for the PCR totalled 60 Vbeta and 13 Jbeta. Clones were sequenced by immunoSEQ multiplex PCR, and TCRdb holds only the in-frame ones, with some missing. The table has about 130,000 clones, 80% to 85% seen once. Trimming took 0 bases from V and 1 from J, leaving 7 bases between them. Germline CDR1 is SGHRS and CDR2 is YFSETQ. This CDR3 is 15 amino acids long. The TCR comes from a woman in her twenties or thirties in good health and CMV-seronegative. The chain recombines TRBV5-1 with TRBJ2-2; D is uncertain. Sequenced material: PBMCs. This CDR3 reads CASSLGAENTGELFF. The CDR3, as DNA: TGCGCCAGCAGCTTGGGGGCAGAGAACACCGGGGAGCTGTTTTTT.